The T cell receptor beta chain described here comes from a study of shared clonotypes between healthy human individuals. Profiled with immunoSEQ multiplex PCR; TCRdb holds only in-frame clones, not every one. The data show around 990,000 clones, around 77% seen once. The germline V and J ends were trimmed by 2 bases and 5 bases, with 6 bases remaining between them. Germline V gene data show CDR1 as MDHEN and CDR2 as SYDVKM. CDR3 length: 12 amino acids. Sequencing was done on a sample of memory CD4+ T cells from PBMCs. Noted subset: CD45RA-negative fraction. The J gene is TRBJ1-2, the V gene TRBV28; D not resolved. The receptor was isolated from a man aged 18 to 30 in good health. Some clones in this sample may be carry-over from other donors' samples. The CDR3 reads CASSLQEYGYTF. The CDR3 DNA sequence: TGTGCCAGCAGTTTACAGGAGTATGGCTACACCTTC.